This T cell receptor (beta chain) was profiled in a study of cytomegalovirus exposure and HLA in healthy donors (dated by TCRdb to about 2017). Study-level background: According to an earlier analysis of 550 to 750 of the donors, 200 million or so T cells yielded 90 million to 130 million unique TCR beta sequences and 276 Gb of sequence data. Class I and class II HLA loci were covered by the typing at four-digit resolution. Donor age, sex, ethnicity and CMV serostatus were compiled alongside the repertoire data. The study profiled the T cell repertoires of under 850 subjects by immunosequencing and related them to cytomegalovirus serostatus. The later analysis used no new phenotypic data to find candidate immune exposures, relying instead on TCR beta sequences and their occurrence across donors. A later genetic analysis used genome-wide SNP genotypes for about 60% of the roughly 700 donors, treating that subset as a discovery cohort. Among roughly 400 genotyped donors of the cohort, an average of approximately 240,000 unique TCR beta nucleotide sequences was sequenced per donor, of which approximately 18% were non-productive. The aim of the study was to test whether cataloging public T cell receptors could identify signatures of past pathogen exposure. Several DR-DQ haplotypes were treated as single units for association and clustering because of strong linkage in the cohort. An early release covering just under 650 HLA-typed donors comprised approximately 300 gigabases of sequencing data and roughly 86 million unique TCR sequences. A separate validation cohort of over a hundred different subjects was used in addition to the approximately 610-subject first cohort. Typing coverage differed by locus: A, B, C, DRB1 and DQB1 were typed in roughly 620-630 donors, DQA1 in about 500, DPA1 in roughly 590, and DPB1 in just under 480. All discovery cohort repertoires had been generated on a single sequencing platform. To decide whether each TCR beta V gene segment behaved as functional or pseudogenic, an earlier analysis of some 600 of the donors relied on high-throughput TCR beta sequencing. Among the roughly 400 genotyped donors, around 81% belonged to the genetic ancestry cluster associated with self-reported Caucasian donors. A later analysis re-analyzed previously published TCR beta repertoires from approximately 670 donors and added high-resolution HLA genotyping to study TCR occurrence patterns. High-throughput TCR immunosequencing, statistical association of individual TCRs with disease status, and machine learning were combined to predict cytomegalovirus infection status.

In total, approximately 610 healthy bone marrow donors made up the cohort. Cohort members were all nominally healthy when sampled, although unrecorded immune exposures were likely present. The donor was CMV seronegative and belonged to the group of 352 seronegative cohort members. Each donor provided a peripheral blood sample, and peripheral blood mononuclear cells were used for TCR beta sequencing. Genomic DNA extraction from the blood cell samples was performed with the Qiagen DNeasy Blood Extraction Kit. A note on this clone: Its binding antigen is unknown.

Overall study outcomes, separate from this receptor: In a later genetic analysis, fewer N-insertions in productive TCRs were reported among donors in an Asian-associated ancestry cluster than the roughly 700-donor mean. A later analysis found that TCR association rates varied across HLA loci, with DRB1 alleles showing the most associated TCRs and HLA-C alleles the fewest. The classifier was reported to diagnose cytomegalovirus status with high specificity and sensitivity in both the original cohort and the validation cohort. Several of the top co-occurrence clusters appeared to be linked to parvovirus B19, influenza, CMV and Epstein-Barr virus, according to a later analysis. A further reported finding was that TCR beta sequences accurately predicted the HLA-A and HLA-B alleles for most subjects in the first cohort. The authors suggested that the approach could potentially be generalized to other disease states and immunological phenotypes. Because some donors lacked HLA typing at each locus, the association tests relied only on the typed subset. A later genetic analysis associated a missense DCLRE1C variant with V-gene and J-gene trimming of TCR beta chains, and an independent cohort replicated the association. Across donors, most TCR sequences were observed very rarely, whereas some public TCRs were present in many individuals. At a false discovery rate of 0.05, a later analysis linked 16,951 TCR beta sequences to specific HLA alleles. In a later analysis, HLA-associated TCR beta chains showed more clonal expansion and lower generation probabilities than non-associated chains that were equally common. CMV serostatus was the only immune exposure information available for the cohort. A few of the identified cytomegalovirus-associated TCR beta chains were confirmed in vitro to be specific for cytomegalovirus antigens. Because counts were too low, about 15 rarely observed V segments, including chromosome 9 orphons, were left out of the earlier analysis of roughly 600 of the donors. The sequencing pipeline was judged likely to have produced a cluster of highly shared sequence variants as a technical artifact. An earlier analysis of approximately 530 of the donors showed that most TCR beta V segments appeared in productive rearrangements either about 87% or about 30% of the time, which broadly matched IMGT annotations. In the study, around 160 TCR beta chains were listed as associated with cytomegalovirus. Linkage disequilibrium might explain the correlated functional status among segregating V segments, but an unknown experimental factor could not be excluded. The presence/absence analyses assumed that sequencing depth was roughly uniform across donors, and that assumption may not be true. When HLA alleles, especially DR and DQ, strongly co-occurred, attributing TCR associations to individual alleles was difficult. The 87-base-pair reads could not distinguish some IMGT-functional V segments, including TRBV6-2 and TRBV6-3, so those segments were excluded. Most CMV-associated TCR beta chains appeared to be HLA-restricted in a later analysis, and the HLA associations seemed to be driven largely by CMV exposure. The cohort was sequenced for TCR beta chains only, and without alpha or paired-chain data the features that could be detected were limited.

The protocol used for the library was the immunoSEQ multiplex PCR assay. For the multiplex PCR, a mixture combining 60 forward primers for TCR Vbeta segments and 13 reverse primers for TCR Jbeta segments was used. The CDR3 region of rearranged TCR beta genes was amplified from genomic DNA by a multiplex PCR assay. The amplified TCR beta libraries were sequenced on the Illumina HiSeq System as 87-base-pair reads. The study's own analysis went as follows. A later analysis counted about 80 million unique TCR beta chains across the 666 repertoires, and roughly 10 million of these chains were shared by at least two donors. Raw reads were error-corrected and collapsed into unique sequences with a nearest-neighbor algorithm that merged closely related sequences to remove PCR and sequencing errors. To assign V, D and J gene segments, CDR3 sequences were aligned to IMGT reference sequences. For a sequence to be retained, a match of at least six nucleotides to both a V gene segment and a J gene segment was required. Rearrangements were called productive when the CDR3 lacked stop codons and stayed in frame with V and J; all others were non-productive. Following IMGT convention, CDR3 was defined as the stretch from the second conserved V-encoded cysteine to the conserved J-encoded phenylalanine. The earlier analysis of about 560 of the donors excluded any sequence lacking an unambiguous match to a single V gene segment. In an earlier analysis of some 590 of the donors, a V segment was called functional when productive rearrangements were above 56.7%, and segregating when the standard deviation between donors exceeded 5%. A statistical classification framework was built to diagnose cytomegalovirus status from the catalog of TCR beta chain sequences. In a later analysis, TCR nucleotide sequences were compared against IMGT/GENE-DB human TR gene sequences so that V and J genes could be assigned. A later analysis assigned CDR3 sequences and most-parsimonious VDJ recombination scenarios with the TCRdist pipeline. A later analysis defined each TCR beta chain by its CDR3 amino acid sequence plus V-gene family, and excluded reads lacking a unique V-gene family. In a later analysis, some 600 highly shared, low-generation-probability nucleotide sequences were removed to address suspected cross-contamination and a sequencing artifact. In a later analysis, a clonal expansion index was calculated for each public chain from normalized within-repertoire ranks of inferred template counts. Generation probabilities in a later analysis came from a VDJ recombination model fitted to out-of-frame rearrangements, and those results were checked against IGoR. A later analysis scored TCR-TCR, TCR-HLA and TCR-CMV co-occurrence with hypergeometric tests, applying a repertoire-size bias correction to TCR pairs. A later analysis estimated false discovery rates by permuting HLA or CMV assignments 20 times. A later analysis grouped co-occurring TCRs with DBSCAN, adding TCRdist sequence similarity when clustering within HLA-allele-positive subsets. Repertoires with fewer than 30,000 or more than 120,000 public chains, plus five repertoires with anomalous nucleotide sharing, were excluded from co-occurrence clustering. In TCRdb, the immuneACCESS table is reduced to in-frame sequences with V and J assigned. These tables do not hold every clone; where another copy was compared, an unresolved V gene accounts for under half, and the others remain unexplained. V, J and clone size derive from that table, while D and trimming were established from the DNA sequence. This sample's table contains 55,000 to 75,000 clones. Roughly 4% of the sample lies in the top ten.

CDR1 and CDR2 are read off the germline V gene as MNHEY and SVGAGI. From the cysteine up to the phenylalanine, the CDR3 has a length of 12 residues. The entry retains the CDR3 DNA only, 36 bases that are in frame from base 1. V loses 2 bases, J loses 7 bases, and the germline ends lie 8 bases apart. The receptor was isolated from a male donor in good health and CMV-seronegative. The specimen was PBMCs. The chain is made from TRBV6-5 and TRBJ1-2, with no reliable assignment of the D segment. The nucleotide sequence reads TGTGCCAGCAGTTACGCCGAGGGTGGCTACACCTTC. This translates into CASSYAEGGYTF.